The clone carrying this TCR beta chain has at least ten counts. What it binds is unknown. This sample was taken from a study of neurological immune-mediated disorders. Overall study findings and caveats: Healthy controls had more TCR clonal expansion than multiple sclerosis, which showed the least, whereas HTLV-1-associated myelopathy showed the most.

Time point noted: longitudinal time-point 3. Libraries used 2 million unsorted PBMCs kept frozen in RNAlater. The method for making cDNA was 5'RACE, and it used 10-nucleotide random UMIs. TCRdb reprocessed the 5' RACE reads via MiXCR and lists one record per CDR3 protein. The sample shows some 43,000 distinct CDR3 sequences, over 9.5% of them seen only once. The V gene lost 3 bases and the J gene lost 1 base, with 13 bases spanning the gap. Germline lookup yields CDR1 SGHVS and CDR2 FQNEAQ. CDR3 size: 16 residues. The chain combines TRBV7-8 with TRBJ1-5, with D unclear. This clonotype was obtained from a male donor with HTLV-1-associated myelopathy (HAM/TSP). The material sequenced was PBMCs. CDR3 sequence reads: CASSFAGVGSNQPQHF. Here the CDR3 DNA reads TGTGCCAGCAGCTTCGCCGGGGTGGGGAGCAATCAGCCCCAGCATTTT.